One and the same sample provided the 28 T cell receptor beta chains below, sequenced in a study of blood T cell repertoires in COVID-19 (dated by TCRdb to 2019 to 2021). Receptor amplification or capture employed the immunoSEQ multiplex PCR assay. Sourced from immuneACCESS, this table was stored by TCRdb with only in-frame sequences that have V and J called. A share of the clones is absent; for the studies checked, an unresolved V gene accounts for under half, and the remainder has no known explanation. The sample has more than 200,000 clones on record, roughly 80% of them singletons. In total, the top ten clones hold 7.9% of the sample. The specimen was peripheral blood. All receptors derive from an elderly woman with acute or convalescent COVID-19.

The chain joins TRBV7-5 to TRBJ2-2; TRBD2 is taken as the D call from the table, unchecked against the DNA. TRBV7-5 is given as a pseudogene. CDR3 size: 16 residues. The CDR3 sequence: CVRGLAGGRDTGELFF. The DNA for the CDR3 is TGTGTCAGAGGACTAGCGGGAGGCCGAGACACCGGGGAGCTGTTTTTT.

This chain uses TRBV6-5 with TRBJ1-6; perhaps TRBD1 as D (6 bases). The V end was cut by 9 bases, the J end by 10 bases, with 16 bases between. The CDR3 length is 13 residues. The germline V gene encodes CDR1 MNHEY and CDR2 SVGAGI. The CDR3 DNA follows: TGTGCCAGTTTCGGGGGGCTTGGGTCACCCCTCCACTTT. This sequence encodes CASFGGLGSPLHF.

J is TRBJ1-1 and V is TRBV27; D is unresolved. CDR1 and CDR2 from the germline V gene are MNHEY and SMNVEV (reference sequence). V was pared by 3 bases and J by 1 base, with 6 bases between. CDR3 size: 13 residues. This CDR3 is CASSFRWNTEAFF. The CDR3 coding sequence is TGTGCCAGCAGTTTCCGGTGGAACACTGAAGCTTTCTTT.

This clone appeared a few times. The CDR3 nucleotides are TGTGCCAGCAGCGATACAGGGCCTAAGAATTCACCCCTCCACTTT. Translating it yields CASSDTGPKNSPLHF. This chain joins TRBV3-1 (or the pseudogene TRBV3-2) and TRBJ1-6; TRBD1 might be the D (6 bases). Germline V gene data show CDR1 as LGHDT and CDR2 as YNNKEL (reference sequence). With 5 bases removed from V and 7 bases from J, the gap between germline ends came to 15 bases. CDR3 length: 15 amino acids.

The gene calls are TRBV25-1 and TRBJ2-5; D is unresolved. From germline, CDR1 is MGHDK and CDR2 SYGVNS. V lost 0 bases and J lost 3, with 14 bases in between. The CDR3 length is 16 residues. The CDR3 here is CASSEYKGTAEETQYF. DNA of the CDR3: TGTGCCAGCAGTGAATATAAAGGCACAGCCGAAGAGACCCAGTACTTC.

The chain uses TRBV7-2 and TRBJ2-1, with no clear D. The germline V and J ends were trimmed by 5 bases and 1 base, with 9 bases remaining between them. The CDR3 sequence is 14 residues long. In germline, CDR1 is SGHTA, CDR2 FQGNSA. CDR3 amino acids: CASSVAGSYNEQFF. CDR3 DNA: TGTGCCAGCAGCGTCGCAGGATCCTACAATGAGCAGTTCTTC.

The chain carries TRBV9 and TRBJ2-3; 9 nucleotides line up with TRBD1. The CDR3 has 17 amino acids. Losses at the gene ends were 2 bases for V and 5 bases for J; bases not matched to a gene: 12. Germline CDR1 is SGDLS and CDR2 is YYNGEE. The CDR3 nucleotides are TGTGCCAGCAGCGTTCTCGCCGGGACAGGGTTAATAGATACGCAGTATTTT. It codes for CASSVLAGTGLIDTQYF.

J is TRBJ2-7 and V is TRBV3-1 (or the pseudogene TRBV3-2), with D tentatively TRBD2 (5 bases). This CDR3 is 17 amino acids long. Deletions cut 3 bases from V and 0 bases from J, with 18 bases between. Germline CDR1 reads LGHDT; CDR2 reads YNNKEL (reference sequence). In DNA, the CDR3 is TGTGCCAGCAGCCACGCCTATTCTACGGGATTCTCCTACGAGCAGTACTTC. Residues: CASSHAYSTGFSYEQYF.

The chain employs TRBV5-4 and TRBJ1-1; 7 positions match TRBD1. The germline V gene encodes CDR1 SGHNT and CDR2 YYREEE (reference sequence). There are 16 residues in the CDR3. V trimming: 0 bases; J trimming: 0 bases; junction bases outside the gene matches: 5. The CDR3 sequence is CASSLDGTVMNTEAFF. The CDR3 nucleotides read TGTGCCAGCAGCTTGGACGGGACAGTAATGAACACTGAAGCTTTCTTT.

The V call is TRBV5-5, the J call TRBJ1-5; TRBD1 matches 7 bases. Germline values: CDR1 SGHKS, CDR2 YYEKEE (reference sequence). The CDR3 is 16 amino acids. J lost 0 bases, V lost 4 bases, and 7 bases had no gene match. CDR3 bases: TGTGCCAGCAGCCGAGGGGGACAGACTAGCAATCAGCCCCAGCATTTT. Translated, it gives CASSRGGQTSNQPQHF.

The chain joins TRBV2 to TRBJ1-2; 8 positions match TRBD1. Germline V lookup: CDR1 SNHLY, CDR2 FYNNEI. The V segment lost 6 bases and the J segment 4 bases; nucleotides outside the gene matches: 4. The CDR3 runs to 13 residues. CDR3 DNA: TGTGCCAGCAGGACAGGGGTCGCCTATGGCTACACCTTC. The encoded protein is CASRTGVAYGYTF.

For the CDR3, the DNA is TGTGCCAGTAGTCGGACAGGTGGGGCGAATGGAAACACCATATATTTT. It is translated as CASSRTGGANGNTIYF. The chain has TRBV19 and TRBJ1-3; 7 nucleotides match TRBD1. Germline lookup yields CDR1 LNHDA and CDR2 SQIVND (reference sequence). V trimming: 5 bases; J trimming: 3 bases; junction bases outside the gene matches: 10. CDR3 size: 16 residues.

This clone was detected once. V gene TRBV29-1 combines with J gene TRBJ1-6; TRBD1 might be the D (6 bases). CDR3 size: 13 residues. CDR1 is SQVTM and CDR2 is ANQGSEA in the germline V gene. V was shortened by 6 bases and J by 10 bases, with 16 bases between the two germline ends. The CDR3 reads CSVTTGYSSPLHF. The CDR3 DNA reads as TGCAGCGTGACTACAGGGTACAGCTCACCCCTCCACTTT.

The V and J genes are TRBV12-3 or TRBV12-4 and TRBJ2-5; D possibly corresponds to TRBD1 (5 bases). With 5 bases removed from V and 6 bases from J, the gap between germline ends came to 10 bases. The CDR3 loop spans 12 amino acids. CDR3 loop: CASSPQGQTQYF. In DNA, the CDR3 is TGTGCCAGCAGTCCCCAGGGTCAGACCCAGTACTTC.

The chain combines TRBV5-1 with TRBJ1-2; TRBD1 agrees at 7 bases. Looked up from germline, CDR1 is SGHRS and CDR2 is YFSETQ. V lost 4 bases and J lost 8; bases outside the gene matches: 2. The CDR3 length is 11 residues. CDR3 nucleotides: TGCGCCAGCAGCGCGGACAGGGGCTACACCTTC. It translates to CASSADRGYTF.

The table lists this clone with a few counts. The chain employs TRBV4-1 and TRBJ2-3, with D maybe TRBD1 (5 bases). Trimming removed 0 bases at V and 7 bases at J, with 8 bases between. Germline values: CDR1 MGHRA, CDR2 YSYEKL. There are 13 residues in the CDR3. CDR3 DNA: TGCGCCAGCAGCCAAGATGGGGCTAATACGCAGTATTTT. Encoded protein: CASSQDGANTQYF.

This chain uses TRBV3-1 (or the pseudogene TRBV3-2) with TRBJ1-6; TRBD1 aligns across 8 bases. Germline V gives CDR1 LGHDT, CDR2 YNNKEL (reference sequence). CDR3 length: 16 amino acids. The junction had 12 bases not matched to a gene; V was cut back by 1 base and J by 13 bases. The CDR3 loop is CASSQGSGGQGKPLHF. CDR3 DNA sequence: TGTGCCAGCAGCCAAGGGTCCGGAGGACAGGGAAAGCCCCTCCACTTT.

This chain uses TRBV7-9 with TRBJ1-1; 10 nucleotides agree with TRBD1. The CDR3 is 16 amino acids. Unmatched junction bases numbered 11, after V lost 5 bases and J lost 5 bases. Germline-derived CDR1 and CDR2 are SEHNR and FQNEAQ (reference sequence). CDR3 sequence (DNA): TGTGCCAGCAGCGCAGATCCGGGACAGGGGAGTACTGAAGCTTTCTTT. Amino acids: CASSADPGQGSTEAFF.

The genes are TRBV3-1 (or the pseudogene TRBV3-2) and TRBJ1-1; no definite D call. V shed 1 base and J shed 3 bases, with 18 bases lying between them. The CDR3 runs to 17 residues. CDR1 is LGHDT, CDR2 YNNKEL, per germline (reference sequence). The CDR3 spells CASSQVIIRGIDTEAFF. The CDR3 DNA follows: TGTGCCAGCAGCCAAGTTATTATACGGGGAATAGACACTGAAGCTTTCTTT.

This clone has just one count. The chain combines TRBV6-5 with TRBJ1-2, with D hard to call. The V gene lost 0 bases and the J gene lost 6 bases, with 8 bases spanning the gap. The CDR3 contains 13 residues. The germline gives CDR1 MNHEY, CDR2 SVGAGI. The CDR3 coding sequence is TGTGCCAGCAGTTACTCGAGAAGCAATGGCTACACCTTC. It encodes CASSYSRSNGYTF.

The chain carries TRBV27 and TRBJ1-4; D is ambiguous. The CDR3 spans 14 residues. The germline CDR1 and CDR2 sequences are MNHEY and SMNVEV (reference sequence). Trimming cost V 3 bases and J 4 bases, with 9 bases left between them. DNA for the CDR3: TGTGCCAGCAGTTTTGCCGGAGTTAATGAAAAACTGTTTTTT. This gives the protein CASSFAGVNEKLFF.

This sequence joins TRBV7-2 and TRBJ1-5, with 8 nucleotides matching TRBD1. The CDR3 totals 15 residues. Per the germline V gene, CDR1 is SGHTA and CDR2 is FQGNSA. V lost 4 bases to trimming and J lost 6 bases; unmatched junction nucleotides: 8. Written as DNA, the CDR3 is TGTGCCAGCAGCTATCAAGGACAGGGAGGTCAGCCCCAGCATTTT. It specifies CASSYQGQGGQPQHF.

The V call is TRBV2, the J call TRBJ2-7, with D possibly TRBD1 on 6 matching bases. Looked up from germline, CDR1 is SNHLY and CDR2 is FYNNEI. This CDR3 is 14 amino acids long. Deletions cut 8 bases from V and 1 base from J, with 15 bases between. CDR3 DNA: TGTGCCAGCCACTTAGACAGGTTGTCCTACGAGCAGTACTTC. Its translation: CASHLDRLSYEQYF.

The chain recombines TRBV28 with TRBJ1-4; weak D call: TRBD1 (5 bases). The CDR3 covers 14 residues. Germline CDR1 is MDHEN and CDR2 is SYDVKM. The ends were cut back, 2 bases at V and 4 bases at J, with 8 bases in the middle. The DNA of the CDR3 is TGTGCCAGCAGTTTAAGGGGCATTAATGAAAAACTGTTTTTT. Translation: CASSLRGINEKLFF.

The gene calls are TRBV6-6 and TRBJ1-4; D uncertain. The V gene lost 6 bases and the J gene lost 0 bases, with 8 bases spanning the gap. Germline V CDR1 and CDR2: MNHNY, SVGAGI (reference sequence). This CDR3 is 14 amino acids long. CDR3 protein: CASRLSSTNEKLFF. In DNA form, the CDR3 reads TGTGCCAGCAGGCTCAGTTCAACTAATGAAAAACTGTTTTTT.

The chain uses TRBV11-2 and TRBJ2-7; TRBD2 might be the D (7 bases). Trimming took off 5 bases at V and 5 bases at J, with 19 bases between the two ends. CDR1 and CDR2 (germline): SGHAT, FQNNGV. The CDR3 spans 15 residues. CDR3 region: CASSPAGAAMDEQYF. CDR3 nucleotide sequence: TGTGCCAGCAGCCCCGCGGGGGCCGCTATGGACGAGCAGTACTTC.

The chain links TRBV25-1 to TRBJ2-2, with 9 bases that match TRBD1. CDR3 length: 15 residues. Germline CDR1 reads MGHDK; CDR2 reads SYGVNS. V gave up 4 bases and J gave up 4 bases; unmatched junction bases: 4. DNA for the CDR3: TGTGCCAGCAGTGCCTCGGGACAGGGCACCGGGGAGCTGTTTTTT. It yields the protein CASSASGQGTGELFF.

The V call is TRBV5-1, the J call TRBJ1-1, with 7 positions matching TRBD1. CDR3 length: 13 amino acids. Trimming removed 3 bases from V and 6 bases from J; junction bases left unmatched: 5. Germline V gene lookup returns CDR1 SGHRS and CDR2 YFSETQ. Written as DNA, the CDR3 is TGCGCCAGCAGCTCAGGACAGGTGGCTGAAGCTTTCTTT. Encoded protein: CASSSGQVAEAFF.